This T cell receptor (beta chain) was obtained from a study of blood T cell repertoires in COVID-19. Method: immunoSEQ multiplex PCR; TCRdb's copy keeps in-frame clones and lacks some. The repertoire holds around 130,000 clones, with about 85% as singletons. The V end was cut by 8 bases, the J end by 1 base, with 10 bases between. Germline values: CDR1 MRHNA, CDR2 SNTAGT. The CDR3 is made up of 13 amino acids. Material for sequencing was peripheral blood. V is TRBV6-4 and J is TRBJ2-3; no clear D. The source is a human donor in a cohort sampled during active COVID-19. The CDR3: CASSTSGTDTQYF. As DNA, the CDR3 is TGTGCCAGCTCTACGAGCGGCACAGATACGCAGTATTTT.